This is a list of T cell receptor beta chains from one sample in a study of blood T cells in healthy people across ages. In TCRdb, the 5' RACE reads were re-called with MiXCR into one record per CDR3 protein. The data hold hundreds of thousands of distinct CDR3 sequences, with about 62% observed a single time. The specimen was blood. The receptor set was obtained from a man between 25 and 39 years old in good health. The CDR3 runs from the conserved cysteine through the conserved F or W. The D gene is left open where the match is weak. Where a row states a size, it is once, few, many or the class of an expanded clone; other rows omit it.

V gene	clone size	D gene	J gene	CDR3 DNA	CDR3 protein
TRBV10-3	NA	TRBD2	TRBJ2-3	TGTGCCATCAGTGGCCGGGACTACCGGTCGGATACGCAGTATTTT	CAISGRDYRSDTQYF
TRBV6-2/TRBV6-3	NA	TRBD2	TRBJ2-3	TGTGCCAGCAGTTACCCCAGGACTAGCGGGGGGCGCACAGATACGCAGTATTTT	CASSYPRTSGGRTDTQYF
TRBV6-6	once	NA	TRBJ2-5	TGTGCCAGCAGTGTTTTCTCGGGGGTGTCAGAGACCCAGTACTTC	CASSVFSGVSETQYF
TRBV20-1	NA	NA	TRBJ2-5	TGCAGTGCTCAAGGAGTTAGCGGAGCCCCCGAGACCCAGTACTTC	CSAQGVSGAPETQYF
TRBV3-1	NA	NA	TRBJ2-5	TGTGCCAGCAGCCCTTATCCTGGACAGTTTCGCGAACAGTACTTC	CASSPYPGQFREQYF
TRBV7-2	few	NA	TRBJ2-5	TGTGCCAGCAGCTTATCGCACGGGTATGAGGAGACCCAGTACTTC	CASSLSHGYEETQYF
TRBV5-1	NA	NA	TRBJ1-6	TGCGCCAGCAGCTCCGGGTCGGCTAATTCACCCCTCCACTTT	CASSSGSANSPLHF
TRBV5-6	NA	NA	TRBJ1-6	TGTGCCAGCAACTCCGATCTTGGAGCACCCCTCCACTTT	CASNSDLGAPLHF
TRBV4-2	NA	NA	TRBJ2-7	TGTGCCAGCAGCCAAGTTCAGACTAGTCGGTACGAGCAGTACTTC	CASSQVQTSRYEQYF
TRBV4-3	NA	NA	TRBJ2-3	TGCGCCAGCAGCCAAGATACCAGGGGCGGGTCAGATACGCAGTATTTT	CASSQDTRGGSDTQYF
TRBV5-1	NA	NA	TRBJ2-3	TGCGCCAGCAGCTACGCCCGGGACCTACGGGCCACAGATACGCAGTATTTT	CASSYARDLRATDTQYF
TRBV6-2/TRBV6-3	NA	TRBD1	TRBJ2-3	TGTGCCAGCAGACTGGACAGGGGAACAGATACGCAGTATTTT	CASRLDRGTDTQYF